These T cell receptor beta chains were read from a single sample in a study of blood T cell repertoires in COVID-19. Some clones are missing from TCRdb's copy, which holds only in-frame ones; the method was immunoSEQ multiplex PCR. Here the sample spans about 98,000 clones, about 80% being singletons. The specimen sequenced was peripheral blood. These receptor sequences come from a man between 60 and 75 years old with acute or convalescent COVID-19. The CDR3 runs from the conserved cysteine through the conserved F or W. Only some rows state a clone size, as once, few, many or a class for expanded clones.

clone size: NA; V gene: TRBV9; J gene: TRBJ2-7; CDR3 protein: CASSVGGGEQYF
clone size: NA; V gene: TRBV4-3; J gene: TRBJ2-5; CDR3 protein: CASSQDYRGWETQYF
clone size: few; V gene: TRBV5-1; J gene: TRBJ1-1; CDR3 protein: CASSWGQGAGAEAFF
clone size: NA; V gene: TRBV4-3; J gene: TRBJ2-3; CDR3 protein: CASSQEGRSADTQYF
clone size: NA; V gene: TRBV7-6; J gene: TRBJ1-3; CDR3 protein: CASSQPGGSGNTIYF
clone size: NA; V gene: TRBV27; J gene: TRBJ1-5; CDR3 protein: CASRSGGNQPQHF
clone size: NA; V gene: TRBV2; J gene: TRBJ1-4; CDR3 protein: CASSALTGKRANEKLFF
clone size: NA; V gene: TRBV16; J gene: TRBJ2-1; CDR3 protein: CASSPRGSSYNEQFF
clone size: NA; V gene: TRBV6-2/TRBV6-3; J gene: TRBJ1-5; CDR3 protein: CASSYMRGIQPQHF
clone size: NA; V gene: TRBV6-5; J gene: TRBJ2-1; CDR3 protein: CASSYREEYNEQFF
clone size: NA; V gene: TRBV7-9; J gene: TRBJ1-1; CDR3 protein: CASSAAGRNTEAFF
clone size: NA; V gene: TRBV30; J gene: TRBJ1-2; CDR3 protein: CAWSVPGLNYGYTF
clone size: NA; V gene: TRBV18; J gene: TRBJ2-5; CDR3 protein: CASSRQGTQETQYF
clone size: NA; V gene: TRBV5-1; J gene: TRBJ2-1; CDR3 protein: CASSTGAASDEQFF
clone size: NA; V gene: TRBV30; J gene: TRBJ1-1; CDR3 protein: CAWILAGLVTEAFF
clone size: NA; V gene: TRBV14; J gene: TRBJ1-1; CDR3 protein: CASSQDTVWFANTEAFF
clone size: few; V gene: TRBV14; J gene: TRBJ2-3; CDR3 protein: CASSKIAGGQADTQYF
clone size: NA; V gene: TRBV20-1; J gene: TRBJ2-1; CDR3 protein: CSVSLPAGYSYNEQFF
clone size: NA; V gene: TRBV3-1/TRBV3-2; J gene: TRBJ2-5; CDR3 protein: CASSVQGDKTQYF
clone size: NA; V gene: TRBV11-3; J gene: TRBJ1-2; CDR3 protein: CASSLPGRGYGYTF
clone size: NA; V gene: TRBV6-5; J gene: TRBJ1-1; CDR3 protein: CASSYSRTAMNTEAFF
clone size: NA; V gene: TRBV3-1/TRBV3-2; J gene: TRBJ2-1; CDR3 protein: CASSQDTSGGVQFF
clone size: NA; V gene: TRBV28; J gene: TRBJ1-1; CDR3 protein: CASIGQQGVTEAFF
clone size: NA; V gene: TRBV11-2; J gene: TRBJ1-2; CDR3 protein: CASSLDTVNYGYTF
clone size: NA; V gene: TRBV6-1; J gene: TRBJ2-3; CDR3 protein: CASSVAGGTDTQYF
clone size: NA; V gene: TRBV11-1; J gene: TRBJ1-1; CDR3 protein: CASSSDRGRIAFF
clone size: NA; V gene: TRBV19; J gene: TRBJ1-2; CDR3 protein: CATEGDRDGYTF
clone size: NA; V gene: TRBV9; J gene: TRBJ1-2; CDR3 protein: CASSIQGDYGYTF
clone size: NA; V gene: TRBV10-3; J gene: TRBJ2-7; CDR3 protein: CAISDEMTTYEQYF
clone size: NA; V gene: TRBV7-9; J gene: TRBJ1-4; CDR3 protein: CASSPGQGNEKLFF
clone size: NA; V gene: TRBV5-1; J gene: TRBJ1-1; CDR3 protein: CASSSGQGRYTEAFF
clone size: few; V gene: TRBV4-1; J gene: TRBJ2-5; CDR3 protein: CASSRLAGETQYF
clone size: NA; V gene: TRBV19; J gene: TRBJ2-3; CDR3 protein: CASSIDLLVQGTDTQYF
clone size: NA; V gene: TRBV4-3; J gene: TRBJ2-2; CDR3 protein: CASSQARGRLTGELFF
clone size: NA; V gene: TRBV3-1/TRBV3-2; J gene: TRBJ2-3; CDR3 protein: CASSQERDRLIRLAGGTDTQYF
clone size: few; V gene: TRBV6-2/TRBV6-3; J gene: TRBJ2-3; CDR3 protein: CASSDRTGGSTDTQYF
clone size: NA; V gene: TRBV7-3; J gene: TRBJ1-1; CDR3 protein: CASSLSSGQGNTEAFF
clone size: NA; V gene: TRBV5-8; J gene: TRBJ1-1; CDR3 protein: CASSLEQNTEAFF
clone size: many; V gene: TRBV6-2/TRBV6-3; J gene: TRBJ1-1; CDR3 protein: CASSRPSGTEAFF
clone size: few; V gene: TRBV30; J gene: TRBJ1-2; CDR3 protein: CAWSVQGARGYTF
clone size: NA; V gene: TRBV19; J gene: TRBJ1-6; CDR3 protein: CASSPGLANSPLHF
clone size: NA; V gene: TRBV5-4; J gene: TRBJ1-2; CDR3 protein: CASSPRQGRNYGYTF
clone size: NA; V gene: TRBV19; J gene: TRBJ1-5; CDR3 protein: CASSQPHGTPNQPQHF